Following are 5 T cell receptor beta chains from one sample sequenced in a study of beta chain features in type 1 diabetes. cDNA synthesis used the whole RNA isolate, giving expressed TCRB sequences. Profiling relied on immunoSEQ multiplex PCR, and the TCRdb table lists in-frame clones only, not all of them. The sample contains 450,000 to 600,000 clones, roughly 30% of which appear only once. Sample: naive CD4+ T cells from blood. Receptor source: a young man in good health.

The chain carries TRBV30 and TRBJ2-2; 7 bases fit TRBD2. This CDR3 has 14 amino acids. Germline V gives CDR1 GTSNPN, CDR2 SVGIG (reference sequence). V shed 3 bases, J shed 1 base, and the junction held 2 bases outside the gene matches. The CDR3 nucleotides read TGTGCCTGGAGGCGGGGGTTGAACACCGGGGAGCTGTTTTTT. This encodes CAWRRGLNTGELFF.

The chain recombines TRBV11-2 with TRBJ2-1, with 13 nucleotides matching TRBD2. CDR3 size: 16 residues. Germline CDR1 is SGHAT and CDR2 is FQNNGV. V dropped 5 bases and J dropped 4; count of bases not matched to a gene: 5. This CDR3 reads CASSRGLAGRYNEQFF. For the CDR3, the DNA is TGTGCCAGCAGCAGGGGACTAGCGGGAAGATACAATGAGCAGTTCTTC.

The V call is TRBV29-1, the J call TRBJ1-1; D is unclear. CDR1 and CDR2 (germline): SQVTM, ANQGSEA. This CDR3 is built from 13 residues. V was shortened by 5 bases and J by 0 bases, with 10 bases between the two germline ends. The CDR3 DNA is TGCAGCGTTATACGGCAATTGAACACTGAAGCTTTCTTT. As protein: CSVIRQLNTEAFF.

The J gene is TRBJ1-2, the V gene TRBV25-1; D is uncertain. Germline CDR1 reads MGHDK; CDR2 reads SYGVNS. The CDR3 contains 11 residues. V was cut by 4 bases and J by 4 bases, with 4 bases left in between. Here the CDR3 DNA reads TGTGCCAGCAGTGTCCTCTATGGCTACACCTTC. Protein: CASSVLYGYTF.

The gene calls are TRBV30 and TRBJ1-5, with D possibly being TRBD1 (6 bases). CDR3 length equals 13 residues. V shed 4 bases and J shed 6 bases, with 13 bases lying between them. Germline V CDR1 and CDR2: GTSNPN, SVGIG (reference sequence). The CDR3 here is CAWNQGGGQPQHF. The CDR3 region has the DNA TGTGCCTGGAATCAGGGAGGGGGTCAGCCCCAGCATTTT.